This T cell receptor (beta chain) is from a study of blood T cell repertoires in COVID-19. Study overall: Sample material is recorded as cDNA or gDNA derived from T cells, B-cell-depleted T cells, or PBMCs.

Germline loops: CDR1 LNHDA, CDR2 SQIVND (reference sequence). The CDR3 loop spans 15 amino acids. Trimming took 2 bases from V and 4 from J; bases not matched to a gene: 8. As processed by the authors: Amplification with reference gene primers provided the estimates of nucleated cell counts. The repertoire was sequenced with immunoSEQ multiplex PCR; TCRdb's copy has only in-frame clones and lacks some. V, J and clone size are those of that table, while D and trimming were read from the DNA. The table lists about 270,000 clones, approximately 89% of them singletons. Recruitment covered about two dozen US areas and drew participants whose ages spanned roughly 18 to 100 years.

The receptor was isolated from a woman aged 18-30 years who had recovered from COVID-19. The material sequenced was PBMCs or T cells enriched from blood (not recorded which). The chain links TRBV19 to TRBJ2-7; 7 bases are shared with TRBD2. CDR3 loop: CASSIRCGSGYEQYF. The CDR3 DNA reads TGTGCCAGTAGTATACGCTGCGGGAGCGGATACGAGCAGTACTTC.